Listed here are 9 T cell receptor beta chains from one sample, sequenced in a study of blood T cell repertoires in COVID-19. The repertoire was sequenced with immunoSEQ multiplex PCR; TCRdb's copy has only in-frame clones and lacks some. This table holds about 140,000 clones, approximately 80% found once. Sequenced: PBMCs or T cells enriched from blood (not recorded which). The receptors derive from a woman aged 18-35 years who had been exposed to COVID-19.

The chain combines TRBV28 with TRBJ1-2; unclear D gene. Germline CDR1 MDHEN, CDR2 SYDVKM. The CDR3 is made up of 15 amino acids. The ends were cut back, 5 bases at V and 8 bases at J, with 21 bases in the middle. The chain's CDR3 is CASSPPRADTGGYTF. The DNA for the CDR3 is TGTGCCAGCAGTCCCCCGAGGGCAGACACGGGCGGCTACACCTTC.

V usage is TRBV19 and J usage is TRBJ1-4; D is possibly TRBD1 (6 bases). CDR1 and CDR2 from the germline V gene are LNHDA and SQIVND (reference sequence). The CDR3 is 14 residues long. V was clipped by 7 bases and J by 4 bases, with 13 bases between them. Here the CDR3 DNA reads TGTGCCAGTAAGTCGACAGGCTTTAATGAAAAACTGTTTTTT. This gives the protein CASKSTGFNEKLFF.

V is TRBV27 and J is TRBJ2-1, with D uncertain. Per germline, CDR1 MNHEY and CDR2 SMNVEV (reference sequence). The CDR3 consists of 15 residues. Between the trimmed V and J ends, which lost 5 bases and 1 base, there was a span of 12 bases. Written as DNA, the CDR3 is TGTGCCAGCAGTACCAGGCGTGGATCCTACAATGAGCAGTTCTTC. The encoded protein is CASSTRRGSYNEQFF.

The chain couples TRBV7-9 to TRBJ2-7; TRBD2 might be the D (6 bases). The CDR3 sequence is 16 residues long. Germline V gives CDR1 SEHNR, CDR2 FQNEAQ (reference sequence). Trimming took off 1 base at V and 0 bases at J, with 13 bases between the two ends. In nucleotides, the CDR3 is TGTGCCAGCAGCTTAGGGGGACTGCGGGACTCCTACGAGCAGTACTTC. Residues: CASSLGGLRDSYEQYF.

The chain employs TRBV28 and TRBJ2-6, with D maybe TRBD2 (6 bases). Looked up from germline, CDR1 is MDHEN and CDR2 is SYDVKM. Trimming removed 2 bases at V and 4 bases at J, with 9 bases between. The CDR3 is made up of 15 amino acids. CDR3 nucleotide sequence: TGTGCCAGCAGTTTAGGGGGGACCGGGGCCAACGTCCTGACTTTC. This translates into CASSLGGTGANVLTF.

The chain joins TRBV23-1 to TRBJ1-3; the match to TRBD1 covers 7 bases. TRBV23-1 is annotated as an ORF whose role is uncertain. V shed 7 bases, J shed 0 bases, and the junction held 24 bases outside the gene matches. CDR3 length: 21 amino acids. The CDR3 loop reads CASIHRPGTAKTTLSGNTIYF. The CDR3 bases are TGCGCCAGCATTCATAGGCCAGGGACAGCCAAAACCACGCTCTCTGGAAACACCATATATTTT.

The V call is TRBV7-8, the J call TRBJ1-1; D not certain. The V gene's germline CDR1 is SGHVS and CDR2 FQNEAQ. With 2 bases removed from V and 1 base from J, the gap between germline ends came to 8 bases. There are 14 residues in the CDR3. CDR3 region: CASSLRTGNTEAFF. Here the CDR3 DNA reads TGTGCCAGCAGCTTAAGAACGGGGAACACTGAAGCTTTCTTT.

By share, this clone ranks as medium-sized. The V call is TRBV3-1 (or the pseudogene TRBV3-2), the J call TRBJ2-2, with 8 bases fitting TRBD2. The length of the CDR3 is 16 residues. From germline, CDR1 is LGHDT and CDR2 YNNKEL (reference sequence). J lost 1 base, V lost 1 base, and 2 bases had no gene match. CDR3 loop: CASSQAGGMNTGELFF. CDR3 bases: TGTGCCAGCAGCCAAGCGGGAGGGATGAACACCGGGGAGCTGTTTTTT.

This sequence joins TRBV30 and TRBJ1-2; 9 positions agree with TRBD1. Germline CDR1 and CDR2: GTSNPN and SVGIG (reference sequence). V lost 1 base and J lost 8; bases outside the gene matches: 8. The CDR3 has 14 amino acids. The CDR3 reads CAWSAIQGARGYTF. The DNA for the CDR3 is TGTGCCTGGAGTGCGATACAGGGGGCGCGGGGCTACACCTTC.